This TCR beta chain was recorded in a study of cytomegalovirus exposure and HLA in healthy donors. A remark on this clone: The antigen is not known.

This PCR relied on a set of 60 Vbeta primers and 13 Jbeta primers. Using immunoSEQ multiplex PCR, the repertoire was profiled, and TCRdb retains in-frame clones only, with some absent. The sample holds under 110,000 clones, 60% to 75% seen once. Regarding the study as a whole: Later analysis associated a missense DCLRE1C variant with TCR beta V- and J-gene trimming. Only CMV serostatus was available as immune exposure information. The authors enumerated 164 TCR beta chains as linked to cytomegalovirus.

Germline values: CDR1 MNHNS, CDR2 SASEGT. J lost 6 bases, V lost 7 bases, and 11 bases had no gene match. CDR3 length: 15 amino acids. The chain employs TRBV6-1 and TRBJ2-7; 11 bases map to TRBD1. Source material: PBMCs. The clonotype was recovered from a male donor in good health and CMV-seropositive. This CDR3 reads CASTLGVDRGREQYF. As DNA, the CDR3 is TGTGCCAGCACCTTGGGGGTGGACAGGGGGCGCGAGCAGTACTTC.